The present entry profiles one TCR beta chain with its context. The antigen remains unidentified. Sequencing used immunoSEQ v3.0 at survey level. Only in-frame clones appear in the TCRdb table, and some are missing; sequencing was by immunoSEQ multiplex PCR. The table has about 21,000 clones, around 83% seen once. The data were taken from a study of long-term antiretroviral therapy in people with HIV. Study observations and caveats: The study collected blood between the mid-2000s and the late 2010s, possibly under older ART regimens.

Germline CDR1 is SGHRS and CDR2 is YFSETQ. The J segment lost 7 bases and the V segment lost 2 bases, leaving 14 bases of the junction unmatched. The length of the CDR3 is 16 residues. This clonotype originated in a woman under 40 with HIV. The chain has TRBV5-1 and TRBJ1-2, with 7 bases fitting TRBD1. Sequenced here: unsorted PBMCs, sampled 0.2 years after starting antiretroviral therapy. CDR3 sequence (DNA): TGCGCCAGCAGCTTTATGACAGGGATCGCTGAGTCTGGCTACACCTTC. The encoded protein is CASSFMTGIAESGYTF.